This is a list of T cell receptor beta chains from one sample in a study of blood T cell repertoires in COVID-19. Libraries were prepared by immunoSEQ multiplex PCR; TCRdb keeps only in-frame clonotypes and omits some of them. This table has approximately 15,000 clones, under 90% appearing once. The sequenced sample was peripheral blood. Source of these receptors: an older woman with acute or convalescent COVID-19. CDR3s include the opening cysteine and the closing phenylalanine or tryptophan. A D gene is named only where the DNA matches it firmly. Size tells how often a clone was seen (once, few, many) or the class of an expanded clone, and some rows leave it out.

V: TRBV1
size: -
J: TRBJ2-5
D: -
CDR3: CTSSQDARQETQYF
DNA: TGCACCAGCAGCCAAGATGCCAGGCAAGAGACCCAGTACTTC

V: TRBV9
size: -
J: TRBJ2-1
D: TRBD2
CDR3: CASSTFSGRSTEQFF
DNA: TGTGCCAGCAGCACCTTTAGCGGGAGATCCACTGAGCAGTTCTTC

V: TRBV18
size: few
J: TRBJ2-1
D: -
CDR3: CASSDSPGNEQFF
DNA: TGTGCCAGCTCAGACAGCCCCGGCAATGAGCAGTTCTTC

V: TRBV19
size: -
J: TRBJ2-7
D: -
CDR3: CASRVTGKGAYEQYF
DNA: TGTGCCAGTAGGGTTACAGGGAAAGGAGCCTACGAGCAGTACTTC

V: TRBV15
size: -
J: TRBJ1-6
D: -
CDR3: CATSRDAGNNSPLHF
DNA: TGTGCCACCAGCAGAGATGCAGGGAATAATTCACCCCTCCACTTT

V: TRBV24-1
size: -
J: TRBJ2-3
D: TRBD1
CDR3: CATSALMGTGEGDTQYF
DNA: TGTGCCACCAGTGCGTTAATGGGGACAGGAGAAGGAGATACGCAGTATTTT

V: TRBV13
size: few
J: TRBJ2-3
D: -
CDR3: CASSSPTGDTQYF
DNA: TGTGCCAGCAGTTCCCCAACAGGGGATACGCAGTATTTT

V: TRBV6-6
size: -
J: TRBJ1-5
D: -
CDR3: CASRVRDQPQHF
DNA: TGTGCCAGCAGAGTGCGGGATCAGCCCCAGCATTTT

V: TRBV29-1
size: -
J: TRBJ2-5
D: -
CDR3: CSVEDENRVLETQYF
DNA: TGCAGCGTTGAAGACGAGAACAGGGTTTTGGAGACCCAGTACTTC

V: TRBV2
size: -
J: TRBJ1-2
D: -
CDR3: CASSEAPGQLTNYGYTF
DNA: TGTGCCAGCAGTGAAGCGCCCGGACAGTTGACTAACTATGGCTACACCTTC

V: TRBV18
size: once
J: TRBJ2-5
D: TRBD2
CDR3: CASSPATSGGQETQYF
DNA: TGTGCCAGCTCACCGGCGACTAGCGGAGGACAAGAGACCCAGTACTTC

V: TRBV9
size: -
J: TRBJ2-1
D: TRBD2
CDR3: CASSARGLDNEQFF
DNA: TGTGCCAGCAGCGCCAGAGGACTAGACAATGAGCAGTTCTTC

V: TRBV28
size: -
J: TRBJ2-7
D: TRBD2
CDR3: CASSLHPGTSGATSRYEQYF
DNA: TGTGCCAGCAGCTTACACCCGGGGACTAGCGGGGCTACTAGTCGCTACGAGCAGTACTTC

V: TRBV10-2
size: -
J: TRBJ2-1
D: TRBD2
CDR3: CASSSPTGTSRLFF
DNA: TGCGCCAGCAGTTCCCCCACAGGGACTAGTCGCCTGTTCTTC

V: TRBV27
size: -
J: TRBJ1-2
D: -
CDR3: CASSKTGSRGYTF
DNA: TGTGCCAGCAGCAAAACAGGGTCTCGGGGCTACACCTTC

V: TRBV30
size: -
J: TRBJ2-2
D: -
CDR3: CAGSWDFSGELFF
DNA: TGTGCCGGATCCTGGGACTTTTCCGGGGAGCTGTTTTTT

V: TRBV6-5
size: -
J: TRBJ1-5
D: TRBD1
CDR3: CASSLGTGLNQPQHF
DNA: TGTGCCAGCAGTTTAGGGACAGGATTGAATCAGCCCCAGCATTTT

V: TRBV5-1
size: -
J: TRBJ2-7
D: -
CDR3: CASSPLGQTTYEQYF
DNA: TGCGCCAGCAGCCCCCTCGGACAGACAACCTACGAGCAGTACTTC

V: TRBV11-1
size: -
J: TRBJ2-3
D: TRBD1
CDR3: CASSFLGTGSTDTQYF
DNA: TGTGCCAGCAGCTTCCTTGGGACAGGGAGCACAGATACGCAGTATTTT

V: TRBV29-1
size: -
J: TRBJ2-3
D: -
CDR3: CSVLFSQPSTDTQYF
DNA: TGCAGCGTTTTATTCTCACAACCTTCCACAGATACGCAGTATTTT

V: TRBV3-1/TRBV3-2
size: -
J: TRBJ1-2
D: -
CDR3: CASSQVSWRQYGYTF
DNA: TGTGCCAGCAGCCAAGTCAGCTGGCGGCAGTATGGCTACACCTTC

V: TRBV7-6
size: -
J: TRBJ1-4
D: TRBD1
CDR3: CASSAYRGPNEKLFF
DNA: TGTGCCAGCAGCGCGTACAGGGGCCCTAATGAAAAACTGTTTTTT

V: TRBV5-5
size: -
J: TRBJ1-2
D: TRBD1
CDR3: CASRRTGAYGYTF
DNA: TGTGCCAGCAGGCGAACAGGGGCCTATGGCTACACCTTC

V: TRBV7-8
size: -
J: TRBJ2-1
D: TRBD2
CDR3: CASSLAAGVGNEQFF
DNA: TGTGCCAGCAGCTTAGCGGCGGGAGTCGGCAATGAGCAGTTCTTC

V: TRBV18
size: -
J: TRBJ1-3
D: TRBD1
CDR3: CASSPRTGDSGNTIYF
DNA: TGTGCCAGCTCACCCCGTACAGGGGACTCTGGAAACACCATATATTTT

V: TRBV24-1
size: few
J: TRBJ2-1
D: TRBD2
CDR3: CATSAFLAGGPGYNEQFF
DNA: TGTGCCACCAGTGCCTTCCTAGCGGGAGGGCCAGGGTACAATGAGCAGTTCTTC

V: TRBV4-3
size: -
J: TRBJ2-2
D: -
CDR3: CASSQDTFQAADRGGELFF
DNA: TGCGCCAGCAGCCAAGATACGTTCCAAGCGGCGGATCGGGGCGGGGAGCTGTTTTTT

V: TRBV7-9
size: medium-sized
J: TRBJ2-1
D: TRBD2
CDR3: CASSPPNLAGRNYNEQFF
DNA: TGTGCCAGCAGTCCCCCGAATCTAGCGGGGCGGAACTACAATGAGCAGTTCTTC

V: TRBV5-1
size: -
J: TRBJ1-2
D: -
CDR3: CASRPTTDWESYTF
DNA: TGCGCCAGCCGCCCGACGACGGACTGGGAGAGCTACACCTTC

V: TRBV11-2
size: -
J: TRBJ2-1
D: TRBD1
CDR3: CASSSVDRGEQFF
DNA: TGTGCCAGCAGCTCCGTTGACAGGGGTGAGCAGTTCTTC

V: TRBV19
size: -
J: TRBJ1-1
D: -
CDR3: CASSIVSDLGRRNTEAFF
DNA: TGTGCCAGTAGTATAGTATCGGATTTGGGCCGGCGGAACACTGAAGCTTTCTTT

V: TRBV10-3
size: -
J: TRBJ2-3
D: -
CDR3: CAIREQGADTQYF
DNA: TGTGCCATCAGAGAACAGGGAGCAGATACGCAGTATTTT

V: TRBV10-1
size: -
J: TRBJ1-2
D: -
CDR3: CASSESVGQGYGYTF
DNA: TGCGCCAGCAGTGAGTCGGTCGGGCAGGGTTATGGCTACACCTTC

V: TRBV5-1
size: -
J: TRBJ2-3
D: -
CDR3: CASSLAPQSTDTQYF
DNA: TGCGCCAGCAGCTTGGCACCGCAGAGCACAGATACGCAGTATTTT

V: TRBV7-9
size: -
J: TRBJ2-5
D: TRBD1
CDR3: CASSLDYRGQETQYF
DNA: TGTGCCAGCAGCTTAGACTACAGGGGCCAAGAGACCCAGTACTTC

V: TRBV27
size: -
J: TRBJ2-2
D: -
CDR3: CASSHPTGELFF
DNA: TGTGCCAGCAGTCATCCCACCGGGGAGCTGTTTTTT

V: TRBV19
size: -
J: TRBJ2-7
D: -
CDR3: CASSILPGYEQYF
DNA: TGTGCCAGTAGTATTCTCCCAGGCTACGAGCAGTACTTC

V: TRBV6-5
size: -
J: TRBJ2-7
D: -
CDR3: CASVDRIGSYEQYF
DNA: TGTGCCAGCGTTGACAGGATAGGCTCCTACGAGCAGTACTTC

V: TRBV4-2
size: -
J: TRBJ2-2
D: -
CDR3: CASSQAETSSGELFF
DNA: TGTGCCAGCAGCCAGGCGGAGACTAGTTCCGGGGAGCTGTTTTTT

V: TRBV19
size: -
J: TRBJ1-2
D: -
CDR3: CASRYGQHYGYTF
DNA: TGTGCCAGTAGGTACGGACAGCACTATGGCTACACCTTC

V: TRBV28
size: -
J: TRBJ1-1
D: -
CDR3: CASSLPGGAGTEAFF
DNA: TGTGCCAGCAGTTTACCCGGGGGGGCGGGCACTGAAGCTTTCTTT

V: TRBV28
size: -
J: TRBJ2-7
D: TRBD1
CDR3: CASSRDRGRYEQYF
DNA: TGTGCCAGCAGCAGGGACAGGGGGCGTTACGAGCAGTACTTC

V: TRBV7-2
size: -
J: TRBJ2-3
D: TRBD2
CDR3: CAGVVRGGATDTQYF
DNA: TGTGCCGGGGTGGTGCGGGGGGGCGCCACAGATACGCAGTATTTT

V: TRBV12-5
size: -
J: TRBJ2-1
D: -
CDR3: CASRGPGSSYNEQFF
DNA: TGTGCTAGCAGGGGCCCAGGGAGCTCCTACAATGAGCAGTTCTTC

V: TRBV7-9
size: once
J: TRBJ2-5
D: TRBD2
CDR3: CASSLFLGPSGKETQYF
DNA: TGTGCCAGCAGCTTATTCTTGGGGCCTAGCGGAAAAGAGACCCAGTACTTC

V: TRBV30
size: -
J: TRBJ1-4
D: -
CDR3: CAWSGSSGEKLFF
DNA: TGTGCCTGGAGTGGGTCGTCGGGGGAAAAACTGTTTTTT

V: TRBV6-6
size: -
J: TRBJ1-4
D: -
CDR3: CASSPYRANEKLFF
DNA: TGTGCCAGCAGTCCTTACCGGGCTAATGAAAAACTGTTTTTT

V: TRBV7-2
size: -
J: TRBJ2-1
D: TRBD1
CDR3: CASSFSWTGTYNEQFF
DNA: TGTGCCAGCAGCTTCTCCTGGACAGGGACCTACAATGAGCAGTTCTTC

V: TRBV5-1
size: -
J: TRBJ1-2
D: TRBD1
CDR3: CASSLGFDRAWGYTF
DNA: TGCGCCAGCAGCTTGGGTTTTGACAGGGCATGGGGCTACACCTTC

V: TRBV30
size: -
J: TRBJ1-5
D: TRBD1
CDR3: CAGYRDREKYSNQPQHF
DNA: TGTGCCGGGTACCGGGACAGGGAAAAATATAGCAATCAGCCCCAGCATTTT

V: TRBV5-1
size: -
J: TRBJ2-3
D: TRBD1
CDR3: CASSLEDRARDTQYF
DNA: TGCGCCAGCAGCTTGGAGGACAGGGCCCGAGATACGCAGTATTTT